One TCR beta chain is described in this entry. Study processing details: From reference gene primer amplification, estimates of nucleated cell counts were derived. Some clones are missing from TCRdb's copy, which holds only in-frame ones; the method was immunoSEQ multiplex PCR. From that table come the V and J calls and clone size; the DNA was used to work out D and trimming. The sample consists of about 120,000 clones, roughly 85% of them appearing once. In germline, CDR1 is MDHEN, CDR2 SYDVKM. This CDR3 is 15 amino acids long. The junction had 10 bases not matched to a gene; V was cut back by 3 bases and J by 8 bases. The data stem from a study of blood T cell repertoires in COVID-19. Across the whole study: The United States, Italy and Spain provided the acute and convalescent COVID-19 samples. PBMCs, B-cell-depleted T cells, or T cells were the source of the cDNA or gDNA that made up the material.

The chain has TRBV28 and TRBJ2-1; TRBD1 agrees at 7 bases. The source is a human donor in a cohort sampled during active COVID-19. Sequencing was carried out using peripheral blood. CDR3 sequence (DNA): TGTGCCAGCAGTTTGTTGACAGGGACAAACGATGAGCAGTTCTTC. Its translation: CASSLLTGTNDEQFF.